The 8 T cell receptor beta chains below all came from one sample that was sequenced in a study of OX40 agonist ivuxolimab in advanced cancers. Only in-frame clones appear in the TCRdb table, and some are missing; sequencing was by immunoSEQ multiplex PCR. The repertoire holds 70,000 to 85,000 clones, over 80% seen once, with 5.5% to 6% in the top ten. The specimen was CD4+ or CD8+ T cells sorted from blood, collected in a trial of the OX40 agonist ivuxolimab. The receptors here all came from an adult with an advanced solid tumor such as melanoma, head and neck, liver or kidney cancer.

The chain couples TRBV12-5 to TRBJ1-5; TRBD1 is a possible D gene (6 bases). The CDR3 covers 18 residues. V lost 4 bases, J lost 1 base, and 20 bases lay in between. Per germline, CDR1 LGHNT and CDR2 FRNRAP. For the CDR3, the DNA is TGTGCTAGTGGTTCCTCCGGGACACCGAATCGAAGCAATCAGCCCCAGCATTTT. Translated, it gives CASGSSGTPNRSNQPQHF. Full variable domain (missing parts from reference TRBV12-5 and TRBJ1-5): DARVTQTPRHKVTEMGQEVTMRCQPILGHNTVFWYRQTMMQGLELLAYFRNRAPLDDSGMPKDRFSAEMPDATLATLKIQPSEPRDSAVYFCASGSSGTPNRSNQPQHFGDGTRLSIL.

J is TRBJ2-2 and V is TRBV27; D unclear. The CDR3 runs to 15 residues. CDR1 MNHEY and CDR2 SMNVEV come from the germline V gene (reference sequence). The germline V and J ends were trimmed by 5 bases and 0 bases, with 10 bases remaining between them. The CDR3 region is CASSVRDPNTGELFF. In nucleotides, the CDR3 is TGTGCCAGCAGTGTCAGAGACCCGAACACCGGGGAGCTGTTTTTT.

The J gene is TRBJ2-2, the V gene TRBV14; D might be TRBD2 (5 bases). Trimming stripped 4 bases from V and 0 bases from J, with 9 bases between. The germline V gene has CDR1 SGHDN and CDR2 FVKESK. The CDR3 spans 15 residues. The CDR3 protein is CASSPPGANTGELFF. The CDR3 DNA sequence: TGTGCCAGCAGCCCGCCCGGGGCGAACACCGGGGAGCTGTTTTTT.

CDR3 in amino acids: CATALATDYGYTF. DNA of the CDR3: TGTGCCACAGCGCTCGCAACGGATTATGGCTACACCTTC. The chain joins TRBV25-1 to TRBJ1-2; D uncertain. The CDR3 length is 13 residues. V lost 10 bases and J 5 bases, leaving 17 bases between the germline ends. CDR1 and CDR2 from the germline V gene are MGHDK and SYGVNS.

The rearrangement links TRBV4-1 to TRBJ2-2, with 8 bases that match TRBD2. Germline V gene lookup returns CDR1 MGHRA and CDR2 YSYEKL. This CDR3 spans 22 amino acids. The J segment lost 0 bases and the V segment lost 2 bases, leaving 20 bases of the junction unmatched. This chain's CDR3 is CASSQRVGSGAGAGPNTGELFF. As DNA, the CDR3 is TGCGCCAGCAGCCAACGCGTGGGTAGCGGGGCGGGCGCAGGACCGAACACCGGGGAGCTGTTTTTT.

The rearrangement uses TRBV7-2 and TRBJ2-7; 9 nucleotides line up with TRBD2. Per the germline V gene, CDR1 is SGHTA and CDR2 is FQGNSA. The V segment lost 1 base and the J segment 2 bases; nucleotides outside the gene matches: 6. This CDR3 contains 16 residues. CDR3 coding DNA: TGTGCCAGCAGCTTAGAGGTAATAGCGGGGGCCTACGAGCAGTACTTC. The encoded protein is CASSLEVIAGAYEQYF. Using reference TRBV7-2 and TRBJ2-7 for the parts outside the CDR3, the full variable domain is GAGVSQSPSNKVTEKGKDVELRCDPISGHTALYWYRQSLGQGLEFLIYFQGNSAPDKSGLPSDRFSAERTGGSVSTLTIQRTQQEDSAVYLCASSLEVIAGAYEQYFGPGTRLTVT.

CDR3 coding DNA: TGCGCCAGCAGCCAAGATCTCTCGAGGGGCGTATCCTACGAGCAGTACTTC. It specifies CASSQDLSRGVSYEQYF. The chain recombines TRBV4-3 with TRBJ2-7, with D possibly being TRBD1 or TRBD2 (5 bases each). The germline CDR1 and CDR2 sequences are LGHNA and YSLEER. V was trimmed by 0 bases and J by 1 base, leaving 16 bases between them. The CDR3 length is 17 residues.

This rearrangement joins TRBV29-1 to TRBJ1-2, with a possible D match to TRBD1 (6 bases). V lost 5 bases, J lost 4 bases, and 11 bases lay in between. Per germline, CDR1 SQVTM and CDR2 ANQGSEA. The CDR3 consists of 12 residues. CDR3 coding DNA: TGCAGCGTTCCCACAGGGATCTATGGCTACACCTTC. This codes for CSVPTGIYGYTF.